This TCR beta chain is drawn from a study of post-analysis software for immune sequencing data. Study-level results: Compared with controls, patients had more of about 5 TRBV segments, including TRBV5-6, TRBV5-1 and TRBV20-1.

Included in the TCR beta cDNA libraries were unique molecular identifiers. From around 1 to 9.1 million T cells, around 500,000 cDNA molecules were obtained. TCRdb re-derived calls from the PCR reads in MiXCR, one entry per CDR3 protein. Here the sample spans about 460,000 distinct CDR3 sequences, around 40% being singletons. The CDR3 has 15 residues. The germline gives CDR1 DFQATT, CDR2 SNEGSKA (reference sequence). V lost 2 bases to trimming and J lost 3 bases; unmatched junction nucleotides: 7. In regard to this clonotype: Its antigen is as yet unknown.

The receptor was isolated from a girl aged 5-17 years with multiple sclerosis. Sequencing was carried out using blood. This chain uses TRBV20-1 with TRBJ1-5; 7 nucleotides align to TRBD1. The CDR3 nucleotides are TGCAGTGCTAGACTACAGGGGAGAAACAATCAGCCCCAGCATTTT. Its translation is CSARLQGRNNQPQHF.